The TCR beta chain under discussion was sequenced for a study of PD-L1 blockade in urothelial cancer. The table came from immunoSEQ multiplex PCR; TCRdb's copy has only in-frame clones and leaves some out. The data hold around 40,000 clones, with around 88% observed a single time. CDR3 length: 16 residues. With 5 bases clipped from V and 7 bases from J, the junction kept 10 bases outside the gene matches. Per the germline V gene, CDR1 is SGHNT and CDR2 is YENEEA. Patient sample counts ranged from 1 to 8, pretreatment and on-treatment. The V call is TRBV11-3, the J call TRBJ2-2; TRBD1 agrees at 10 bases. Material: PBMCs, obtained around atezolizumab (anti-PD-L1) treatment. The receptor was isolated from a man aged 55 to 70 with urothelial cancer. CDR3 in DNA: TGTGCCAGCAGCCGTGCGACAGGGGGCTCTATCGGGGAGCTGTTTTTT. It is translated as CASSRATGGSIGELFF.